This is a list of T cell receptor beta chains from one sample in a study of cytomegalovirus exposure and HLA in healthy donors. The table came from immunoSEQ multiplex PCR; TCRdb's copy has only in-frame clones and leaves some out. The sample holds 100,000 to 150,000 clones, over 75% seen once. The sequencing sample was made of PBMCs. The receptors were sampled from a woman in her thirties or forties in good health and CMV-seropositive. Each CDR3 is given with its conserved first and last residue. The D gene is left open where the match is weak. A clone size is listed for some rows: how often the clone was seen (once, few, many), or a class if it is expanded.

j_gene: TRBJ2-3
d_gene: TRBD2
v_gene: TRBV7-9
abundance: few
CDR3nt: TGTGCCAGTGCGGGTCGGGAGGCTTCTAAAGATACGCAGTATTTT
CDR3aa: CASAGREASKDTQYF

j_gene: TRBJ2-5
d_gene: -
v_gene: TRBV7-9
abundance: -
CDR3nt: TGTGCCAGCAGCTTAAGACAGGGAGGAGAGACCCAGTACTTC
CDR3aa: CASSLRQGGETQYF

j_gene: TRBJ1-2
d_gene: -
v_gene: TRBV19
abundance: -
CDR3nt: TGTGCCAGTAGTATCAAGGGGCGACACTATGGCTACACCTTC
CDR3aa: CASSIKGRHYGYTF

j_gene: TRBJ1-1
d_gene: -
v_gene: TRBV19
abundance: -
CDR3nt: TGTGCCAGTAGTATTCGGGGATGGAACACTGAAGCTTTCTTT
CDR3aa: CASSIRGWNTEAFF

j_gene: TRBJ1-2
d_gene: -
v_gene: TRBV9
abundance: -
CDR3nt: TGTGCCAGCAGCGCTCCTACCAGGGGCCCCCGGGGTGGCTACACCTTC
CDR3aa: CASSAPTRGPRGGYTF

j_gene: TRBJ1-4
d_gene: -
v_gene: TRBV28
abundance: -
CDR3nt: TGTGCCAGCAGTTTAAGGGGACTAACTAATGAAAAACTGTTTTTT
CDR3aa: CASSLRGLTNEKLFF

j_gene: TRBJ2-6
d_gene: -
v_gene: TRBV7-7
abundance: -
CDR3nt: TGTGCTAGCAGCCCTCGAATGACAGGCTCTGGGGCCAACGTCCTGACTTTC
CDR3aa: CASSPRMTGSGANVLTF

j_gene: TRBJ2-3
d_gene: TRBD2
v_gene: TRBV2
abundance: -
CDR3nt: TGTGCCAGCAGGCACCTTGGGACTAGCGGACCCACAGATACGCAGTATTTT
CDR3aa: CASRHLGTSGPTDTQYF

j_gene: TRBJ1-4
d_gene: TRBD1
v_gene: TRBV2
abundance: -
CDR3nt: TGTGCCAGCAGTGCTTCAGGGGGCTGGGATGAAAAACTGTTTTTT
CDR3aa: CASSASGGWDEKLFF

j_gene: TRBJ2-5
d_gene: -
v_gene: TRBV7-2
abundance: -
CDR3nt: TGTGCCAGCAGCTTTACTAACGGGAGTGGGAAGACCCAGTACTTC
CDR3aa: CASSFTNGSGKTQYF

j_gene: TRBJ1-5
d_gene: TRBD1
v_gene: TRBV6-6
abundance: -
CDR3nt: TGTGCCAGCAGTTACAAAGACAGGGCCGGCAATCAGCCCCAGCATTTT
CDR3aa: CASSYKDRAGNQPQHF

j_gene: TRBJ1-1
d_gene: TRBD1
v_gene: TRBV14
abundance: -
CDR3nt: TGTGCCAGCAGCCTAAGGACAGGGAGGAACACTGAAGCTTTCTTT
CDR3aa: CASSLRTGRNTEAFF

j_gene: TRBJ1-5
d_gene: -
v_gene: TRBV6-1
abundance: -
CDR3nt: TGTGCCAGCAGTGAATGGGGGGATCAGCCCCAGCATTTT
CDR3aa: CASSEWGDQPQHF

j_gene: TRBJ2-7
d_gene: -
v_gene: TRBV6-5
abundance: -
CDR3nt: TGTGCCAGCAGTTCCCCCCCCTCCGAGCAGTACTTC
CDR3aa: CASSSPPSEQYF

j_gene: TRBJ2-5
d_gene: TRBD1
v_gene: TRBV7-9
abundance: -
CDR3nt: TGTGCCAGCAGCCCAATGACAGGGCGGGAGACCCAGTACTTC
CDR3aa: CASSPMTGRETQYF

j_gene: TRBJ2-7
d_gene: TRBD1
v_gene: TRBV28
abundance: -
CDR3nt: TGTGCCAGCAAAAAACAGGGGGCACTCAACGAGCAGTACTTC
CDR3aa: CASKKQGALNEQYF

j_gene: TRBJ2-2
d_gene: TRBD2
v_gene: TRBV7-9
abundance: -
CDR3nt: TGTGCCAGCAGCCCCGCCGGAATACCCGTACGGGGGGACACCGGGGAGCTGTTTTTT
CDR3aa: CASSPAGIPVRGDTGELFF

j_gene: TRBJ1-5
d_gene: -
v_gene: TRBV6-1
abundance: -
CDR3nt: TGTGCCAGCAGTGAGCGTGAGGATCAGCCCCAGCATTTT
CDR3aa: CASSEREDQPQHF

j_gene: TRBJ1-5
d_gene: -
v_gene: TRBV19
abundance: -
CDR3nt: TGTGCCAGTAGTGAGTACAATCAGCCCCAGCATTTT
CDR3aa: CASSEYNQPQHF

j_gene: TRBJ1-5
d_gene: -
v_gene: TRBV6-6
abundance: -
CDR3nt: TGTGCCAGCAGTTACTCCGGGGACAATCAGCCCCAGCATTTT
CDR3aa: CASSYSGDNQPQHF

j_gene: TRBJ2-1
d_gene: TRBD2
v_gene: TRBV4-1
abundance: -
CDR3nt: TGCGCCAGCAGCCAAGAAATTCTAGCGGCATACAATGAGCAGTTCTTC
CDR3aa: CASSQEILAAYNEQFF

j_gene: TRBJ1-2
d_gene: TRBD1
v_gene: TRBV4-1
abundance: -
CDR3nt: TGCGCCAGCAGCCAAGGACAGGGGTATGGCTACACCTTC
CDR3aa: CASSQGQGYGYTF

j_gene: TRBJ1-2
d_gene: -
v_gene: TRBV28
abundance: -
CDR3nt: TGTGCCACTAACCGGGGGGGCGCGCTTATCTATGGCTACACCTTC
CDR3aa: CATNRGGALIYGYTF

j_gene: TRBJ2-3
d_gene: TRBD1
v_gene: TRBV5-4
abundance: few
CDR3nt: TGTGCCAGCAGCTTGGGAGACAGGGGGCGCGCAGATACGCAGTATTTT
CDR3aa: CASSLGDRGRADTQYF

j_gene: TRBJ2-5
d_gene: -
v_gene: TRBV7-9
abundance: -
CDR3nt: TGTGCCAGCAGCTTAGACAGGTTGGGGGAGACCCAGTACTTC
CDR3aa: CASSLDRLGETQYF

j_gene: TRBJ2-3
d_gene: TRBD2
v_gene: TRBV5-4
abundance: -
CDR3nt: TGTGCCAGCAGCTCCCGGGCGGGAGGGAGGACAGATACGCAGTATTTT
CDR3aa: CASSSRAGGRTDTQYF

j_gene: TRBJ2-5
d_gene: TRBD1
v_gene: TRBV5-1
abundance: once
CDR3nt: TGCGCCAGCAGCTTGGGGGGGACAGTTGAGACCCAGTACTTC
CDR3aa: CASSLGGTVETQYF

j_gene: TRBJ2-5
d_gene: -
v_gene: TRBV21-1
abundance: -
CDR3nt: TGTGCCAGCAGCATCAGAGGGGGGCCGGGACTAGAAGAGACCCAGTACTTC
CDR3aa: CASSIRGGPGLEETQYF

j_gene: TRBJ2-2
d_gene: TRBD1
v_gene: TRBV28
abundance: -
CDR3nt: TGTGCCAGCAGTCTAGGGGGCTACGGGGAGCTGTTTTTT
CDR3aa: CASSLGGYGELFF

j_gene: TRBJ2-3
d_gene: TRBD2
v_gene: TRBV5-4
abundance: -
CDR3nt: TGTGCCACCTGGTCGTCCGAGCGGGAGGTCTCCACAGATACGCAGTATTTT
CDR3aa: CATWSSEREVSTDTQYF

j_gene: TRBJ2-7
d_gene: TRBD2
v_gene: TRBV6-5
abundance: few
CDR3nt: TGTGCCAGCAGTTATCGCCCTAGCGGGGTCCACGAGCAGTACTTC
CDR3aa: CASSYRPSGVHEQYF

j_gene: TRBJ2-7
d_gene: -
v_gene: TRBV18
abundance: -
CDR3nt: TGTGCCAGCTCCCAACAGGGACGCGAGCAGTACTTC
CDR3aa: CASSQQGREQYF

j_gene: TRBJ1-1
d_gene: -
v_gene: TRBV7-8
abundance: -
CDR3nt: TGTGCCAGCAGCTTTGCGGAGGCCCAGAACACTGAAGCTTTCTTT
CDR3aa: CASSFAEAQNTEAFF

j_gene: TRBJ2-2
d_gene: -
v_gene: TRBV13
abundance: -
CDR3nt: TGTGCCAGCAGCTTACAGGGTTCGAACACCGGGGAGCTGTTTTTT
CDR3aa: CASSLQGSNTGELFF

j_gene: TRBJ1-1
d_gene: TRBD1
v_gene: TRBV7-9
abundance: -
CDR3nt: TGTGCCAGCAGCGGGGGACAGATGAACACTGAAGCTTTCTTT
CDR3aa: CASSGGQMNTEAFF

j_gene: TRBJ2-7
d_gene: TRBD2
v_gene: TRBV23-1
abundance: -
CDR3nt: TGCGCCAGCAGTCGCGGGACCCGCGGGGGGGAGCAGTACTTC
CDR3aa: CASSRGTRGGEQYF

j_gene: TRBJ1-2
d_gene: -
v_gene: TRBV5-1
abundance: -
CDR3nt: TGCGCCAGCAGCTTGGCGGGGGAGGGCTATGGCTACACCTTC
CDR3aa: CASSLAGEGYGYTF

j_gene: TRBJ1-1
d_gene: -
v_gene: TRBV30
abundance: -
CDR3nt: TGTGCCTGGAGTGCCGGACAGATAAACACTGAAGCTTTCTTT
CDR3aa: CAWSAGQINTEAFF

j_gene: TRBJ2-7
d_gene: -
v_gene: TRBV11-2
abundance: -
CDR3nt: TGTGCCAGCAGCGCGGACAGTAGCTCGCTCGAGCAGTACTTC
CDR3aa: CASSADSSSLEQYF

j_gene: TRBJ1-5
d_gene: TRBD1
v_gene: TRBV28
abundance: few
CDR3nt: TGTGCCAGCACCCTCGGACAGGTCAATCAGCCCCAGCATTTT
CDR3aa: CASTLGQVNQPQHF

j_gene: TRBJ1-5
d_gene: TRBD1
v_gene: TRBV28
abundance: -
CDR3nt: TGTGCCAGCAGACTGGACAGGGACGGGCAGCCCCAGCATTTT
CDR3aa: CASRLDRDGQPQHF

j_gene: TRBJ1-4
d_gene: -
v_gene: TRBV7-9
abundance: -
CDR3nt: TGTTCCAGCAGCTTCCAGACCCTCACAGTTAATGAAAAACTGTTTTTT
CDR3aa: CSSSFQTLTVNEKLFF